The TCR beta chain under discussion was sequenced for a study of Ad26.COV2.S vaccination and SARS-CoV-2 variants. This clone is a singleton in its sample. Sequencing used immunoSEQ multiplex PCR; TCRdb keeps in-frame clones, though not all of them. The data hold some 300,000 clones, with more than 70% observed a single time. Treatment of the sample: around 19 received Ad26.COV2.S at low or high dose, single or two shots; roughly 5 received placebo; per-sample allocation not given. Sampling took place 63 days after the first vaccine or placebo injection. This receptor was obtained from a person aged 18 to 65 who received the Ad26.COV2.S COVID-19 vaccine or a placebo. Specimen: peripheral blood, collected in a trial of Ad26.COV2.S vaccine versus placebo.

The CDR3 bases are TGTGCCAGCAGCTCGCATCCGGGGCGATCCTACGAGCAGTACTTC. It specifies CASSSHPGRSYEQYF. The rearrangement joins TRBV11-2 to TRBJ2-7; the D call may be TRBD1 or TRBD2 (5 bases each). Per the germline V gene, CDR1 is SGHAT and CDR2 is FQNNGV. V was trimmed by 4 bases and J by 1 base, leaving 14 bases between them. This CDR3 comprises 15 residues.